This T cell receptor beta chain is drawn from a study of cytomegalovirus exposure and HLA in healthy donors. General study points: What was likely a sequencing artifact was a cluster of highly shared sequence variants. Rarity marked most TCR sequences, yet some public TCRs occurred in many donors.

CDR3 size: 12 residues. V lost 6 bases, J lost 4 bases, and 10 bases lay in between. Germline-derived CDR1 and CDR2 are SGDLS and YYNGEE. Use of 60 Vbeta and 13 Jbeta primers characterized the PCR. The repertoire was sequenced with immunoSEQ multiplex PCR; TCRdb's copy has only in-frame clones and lacks some. The table records 200,000 to 250,000 clones, less than 85% of them present only once. This clone has a single count. The antigen is unknown. The source of this sequence is a girl under 10 years old in good health and CMV-seronegative. Sequencing was performed on PBMCs. The gene calls are TRBV9 and TRBJ1-1, with no clear D. Here the CDR3 DNA reads TGTGCCAGCATCCAGGATGGCACTGAAGCTTTCTTT. It encodes CASIQDGTEAFF.